This T cell receptor (beta chain) was retrieved from a study of a mutant IDH1 vaccine in newly diagnosed glioma. The time point: week 23, last vaccination. It was 300 ug of mutant IDH1 20-mer peptide that made up each vaccine dose, given with topical imiquimod. Only in-frame clones appear in the TCRdb table, and some are missing; sequencing was by immunoSEQ multiplex PCR. This sample has 52,000 or so clones, with 80% found just once. CDR1 and CDR2 (germline): SGHDN, FVKESK. This CDR3 has 14 residues. V lost 1 base and J 4 bases, leaving 10 bases between the germline ends. Of note for this clone: The antigen remains undetermined.

The sequencing used PBMCs, collected from a glioma patient whose treatment included an IDH1 peptide vaccine. V gene TRBV14 combines with J gene TRBJ2-5, with D possibly TRBD2 on 6 matching bases. The TCR comes from a man between 40 and 49 years old with glioma. CDR3 amino acids: CASSQGLGGETQYF. The CDR3 region has the DNA TGTGCCAGCAGCCAAGGCTTGGGGGGAGAGACCCAGTACTTC.